This is a list of T cell receptor beta chains from one sample in a study of blood T cell repertoires in COVID-19. This table comes from immunoSEQ multiplex PCR, and its TCRdb copy is limited to in-frame clones, with some not included. Of 65,000 to 95,000 clones listed, about 79% are singletons. What was sequenced was peripheral blood. These TCRs come from a woman between 50 and 59 years old with acute or convalescent COVID-19. The CDR3 runs from the conserved cysteine through the conserved F or W. A D gene is named only where the DNA matches it firmly. Rows give clone size only sometimes, using once, few, many, or a class for an expanded clone.

V gene: TRBV5-3; J gene: TRBJ1-4; D gene: -; clone size: once; CDR3 protein: CARSLGCRTGHEKLFF; CDR3 DNA: TGTGCCAGAAGCTTGGGTTGCAGGACTGGGCATGAAAAACTGTTTTTT
V gene: TRBV6-5; J gene: TRBJ2-7; D gene: -; clone size: -; CDR3 protein: CASSYRGEQYF; CDR3 DNA: TGTGCCAGCAGTTACCGAGGCGAGCAGTACTTC
V gene: TRBV19; J gene: TRBJ1-2; D gene: TRBD1; clone size: -; CDR3 protein: CASSARQGREGYTF; CDR3 DNA: TGTGCCAGTAGTGCCCGACAGGGGCGGGAGGGCTACACCTTC
V gene: TRBV19; J gene: TRBJ1-5; D gene: -; clone size: -; CDR3 protein: CASSTGGGGAGNQPQHF; CDR3 DNA: TGTGCCAGTAGTACCGGGGGCGGGGGCGCGGGCAATCAGCCCCAGCATTTT
V gene: TRBV7-2; J gene: TRBJ2-5; D gene: TRBD1; clone size: once; CDR3 protein: CASSPTSDRDWEYF; CDR3 DNA: TGTGCCAGCAGCCCAACCTCCGACAGGGATTGGGAGTACTTC
V gene: TRBV5-1; J gene: TRBJ1-3; D gene: -; clone size: -; CDR3 protein: CASSLEPGSGNTIYF; CDR3 DNA: TGCGCCAGCAGCTTGGAGCCAGGGTCTGGAAACACCATATATTTT
V gene: TRBV4-1; J gene: TRBJ2-1; D gene: TRBD1; clone size: -; CDR3 protein: CASSRDAGTVYNEQFF; CDR3 DNA: TGCGCCAGCAGCCGGGACGCCGGGACAGTTTACAATGAGCAGTTCTTC
V gene: TRBV7-6; J gene: TRBJ2-1; D gene: TRBD2; clone size: -; CDR3 protein: CASSLALSGRDEQFF; CDR3 DNA: TGTGCCAGCAGCTTAGCGCTAAGCGGGAGGGATGAGCAGTTCTTC
V gene: TRBV10-3; J gene: TRBJ1-2; D gene: TRBD1; clone size: -; CDR3 protein: CAIRGQGADGYTF; CDR3 DNA: TGTGCCATCAGGGGACAGGGGGCCGATGGCTACACCTTC
V gene: TRBV7-9; J gene: TRBJ1-2; D gene: -; clone size: -; CDR3 protein: CASSLRGGARGYTF; CDR3 DNA: TGTGCCAGCAGCTTAAGAGGAGGGGCTCGTGGCTACACCTTC
V gene: TRBV6-5; J gene: TRBJ2-7; D gene: -; clone size: medium-sized; CDR3 protein: CASSYGLAYEQYF; CDR3 DNA: TGTGCCAGCAGTTACGGCCTAGCCTACGAGCAGTACTTC
V gene: TRBV6-5; J gene: TRBJ1-2; D gene: TRBD1; clone size: -; CDR3 protein: CASQTGDYGYTF; CDR3 DNA: TGTGCCAGCCAAACAGGGGATTATGGCTACACCTTC
V gene: TRBV6-5; J gene: TRBJ2-7; D gene: -; clone size: -; CDR3 protein: CASNRDTPYEQYF; CDR3 DNA: TGTGCCAGTAACCGGGACACACCTTACGAGCAGTACTTC
V gene: TRBV5-6; J gene: TRBJ1-1; D gene: TRBD1; clone size: -; CDR3 protein: CASSFRADRAAAFF; CDR3 DNA: TGTGCCAGCAGCTTTAGGGCGGACAGGGCCGCAGCTTTCTTT
V gene: TRBV7-2; J gene: TRBJ2-7; D gene: TRBD2; clone size: -; CDR3 protein: CASSLTSGVEDEQYF; CDR3 DNA: TGTGCCAGCAGCTTAACTAGCGGGGTTGAGGACGAGCAGTACTTC
V gene: TRBV2; J gene: TRBJ1-6; D gene: TRBD1; clone size: few; CDR3 protein: CASNRDRGRSPLHF; CDR3 DNA: TGTGCCAGCAACCGGGACAGGGGGCGCTCACCCCTCCACTTT
V gene: TRBV7-9; J gene: TRBJ2-2; D gene: -; clone size: -; CDR3 protein: CASSFSQAGELFF; CDR3 DNA: TGTGCCAGCAGCTTCTCGCAGGCCGGGGAGCTGTTTTTT
V gene: TRBV24-1; J gene: TRBJ2-5; D gene: -; clone size: -; CDR3 protein: CATSDDSQETQYF; CDR3 DNA: TGTGCCACCAGTGATGACAGCCAAGAGACCCAGTACTTC
V gene: TRBV7-3; J gene: TRBJ2-3; D gene: TRBD1; clone size: -; CDR3 protein: CASSLGRDRRTDTQYF; CDR3 DNA: TGTGCCAGCAGCTTAGGCCGGGACAGAAGGACAGATACGCAGTATTTT
V gene: TRBV24-1; J gene: TRBJ2-1; D gene: TRBD2; clone size: -; CDR3 protein: CASAGGSLGNTEQFF; CDR3 DNA: TGTGCCTCAGCCGGGGGGAGTCTTGGAAACACTGAGCAGTTCTTC
V gene: TRBV27; J gene: TRBJ1-6; D gene: -; clone size: -; CDR3 protein: CASSPTREGSPLHF; CDR3 DNA: TGTGCCAGCAGTCCGACTCGTGAAGGTTCACCCCTCCACTTT
V gene: TRBV16; J gene: TRBJ1-1; D gene: -; clone size: few; CDR3 protein: CASSQSLAVEAFF; CDR3 DNA: TGTGCCAGCAGCCAATCATTGGCAGTTGAAGCTTTCTTT
V gene: TRBV4-1; J gene: TRBJ1-1; D gene: TRBD1; clone size: -; CDR3 protein: CASSLQGGVGAFF; CDR3 DNA: TGCGCCAGCAGCCTCCAGGGGGGAGTGGGAGCTTTCTTT
V gene: TRBV9; J gene: TRBJ2-7; D gene: TRBD2; clone size: -; CDR3 protein: CASSQTSAAYEQYF; CDR3 DNA: TGTGCCAGCAGCCAAACTAGCGCCGCCTACGAGCAGTACTTC
V gene: TRBV28; J gene: TRBJ1-1; D gene: -; clone size: -; CDR3 protein: CASKSEARGTPEAFF; CDR3 DNA: TGTGCCAGCAAATCGGAGGCCCGGGGGACCCCTGAAGCTTTCTTT
V gene: TRBV5-1; J gene: TRBJ2-5; D gene: TRBD2; clone size: -; CDR3 protein: CASSLLGGRGLGETQYF; CDR3 DNA: TGCGCCAGCAGCTTGCTCGGCGGGAGGGGTTTAGGAGAGACCCAGTACTTC
V gene: TRBV19; J gene: TRBJ1-5; D gene: TRBD1; clone size: -; CDR3 protein: CASRRGQGVALGNQPQHF; CDR3 DNA: TGTGCCAGTAGACGGGGACAGGGCGTGGCACTCGGCAATCAGCCCCAGCATTTT
V gene: TRBV4-1; J gene: TRBJ1-1; D gene: TRBD1; clone size: -; CDR3 protein: CASSRIQGKGTEAFF; CDR3 DNA: TGCGCCAGCAGCCGAATACAGGGGAAAGGGACTGAAGCTTTCTTT
V gene: TRBV5-6; J gene: TRBJ2-1; D gene: -; clone size: -; CDR3 protein: CASSLDGLNTYNEQFF; CDR3 DNA: TGTGCCAGCAGCTTGGATGGCCTTAATACCTACAATGAGCAGTTCTTC
V gene: TRBV6-2/TRBV6-3; J gene: TRBJ2-7; D gene: -; clone size: once; CDR3 protein: CASSLNRVTYEQYF; CDR3 DNA: TGTGCCAGCAGTTTGAACAGGGTTACCTACGAGCAGTACTTC
V gene: TRBV10-1; J gene: TRBJ2-2; D gene: -; clone size: -; CDR3 protein: CATTLEGLEVEELFF; CDR3 DNA: TGCGCCACAACCCTTGAGGGTTTGGAGGTTGAGGAGCTGTTTTTT
V gene: TRBV6-2/TRBV6-3; J gene: TRBJ2-1; D gene: -; clone size: few; CDR3 protein: CASSFPGQNEQFF; CDR3 DNA: TGTGCCAGCAGTTTCCCAGGGCAGAATGAGCAGTTCTTC
V gene: TRBV10-3; J gene: TRBJ1-5; D gene: TRBD1; clone size: once; CDR3 protein: CAISEGWRQGGQPQHF; CDR3 DNA: TGTGCCATCAGTGAGGGATGGAGACAGGGGGGCCAGCCCCAGCATTTT
V gene: TRBV12-5; J gene: TRBJ1-4; D gene: -; clone size: -; CDR3 protein: CASGLDEWAGIPANEKLFF; CDR3 DNA: TGTGCTAGTGGTTTGGACGAATGGGCAGGGATCCCGGCTAATGAAAAACTGTTTTTT
V gene: TRBV30; J gene: TRBJ2-7; D gene: -; clone size: -; CDR3 protein: CAWSTFGVIYEQYF; CDR3 DNA: TGTGCCTGGAGTACCTTCGGGGTGATCTACGAGCAGTACTTC
V gene: TRBV7-2; J gene: TRBJ1-2; D gene: -; clone size: -; CDR3 protein: CASSLHPEAGYTF; CDR3 DNA: TGTGCCAGCAGCTTACACCCGGAGGCTGGCTACACCTTC
V gene: TRBV25-1; J gene: TRBJ2-7; D gene: -; clone size: -; CDR3 protein: CASRESGSYEQYF; CDR3 DNA: TGTGCCAGCAGGGAGAGCGGATCCTACGAGCAGTACTTC
V gene: TRBV27; J gene: TRBJ2-2; D gene: -; clone size: -; CDR3 protein: CASSLGAYITGELFF; CDR3 DNA: TGTGCCAGCAGTTTGGGGGCATACATTACCGGGGAGCTGTTTTTT
V gene: TRBV2; J gene: TRBJ1-5; D gene: -; clone size: -; CDR3 protein: CASSDGGTNQPQHF; CDR3 DNA: TGTGCCAGCAGTGATGGGGGGACCAATCAGCCCCAGCATTTT
V gene: TRBV6-2/TRBV6-3; J gene: TRBJ2-3; D gene: -; clone size: -; CDR3 protein: CASSNGLPRRTDTQYF; CDR3 DNA: TGTGCCAGCAGTAACGGACTCCCCCGGCGCACAGATACGCAGTATTTT
V gene: TRBV9; J gene: TRBJ1-6; D gene: TRBD1; clone size: -; CDR3 protein: CASSTGGAGASPLHF; CDR3 DNA: TGTGCCAGCAGCACAGGGGGCGCCGGGGCTTCACCCCTCCACTTT
V gene: TRBV6-5; J gene: TRBJ2-1; D gene: TRBD2; clone size: -; CDR3 protein: CASSYYPSGSYEQFF; CDR3 DNA: TGTGCCAGCAGTTACTATCCTAGCGGGAGCTATGAGCAGTTCTTC
V gene: TRBV15; J gene: TRBJ1-1; D gene: -; clone size: -; CDR3 protein: CATSREGARARGANTEAFF; CDR3 DNA: TGTGCCACCAGCAGAGAAGGGGCCAGGGCCAGGGGAGCGAACACTGAAGCTTTCTTT